This T cell receptor (beta chain) was recovered during a study of blood T cell repertoires in COVID-19. Overall study: Acute and convalescent COVID-19 samples came from the United States, Italy and Spain. T cells, B-cell-depleted T cells, or PBMCs supplied cDNA or gDNA.

Authors' methods: Nucleated cell number was recorded as an estimate derived from reference gene primer amplification. The protocol was immunoSEQ multiplex PCR, while the TCRdb copy is restricted to in-frame clones and leaves out a portion. Clone size and V and J calls were adopted from that table, with D and trimming inferred from the DNA. The table shows some 270,000 clones, with roughly nine tenths occurring only once. Trimming cost V 6 bases and J 5 bases, with 16 bases left between them. The CDR3 sequence is 13 residues long. In germline, CDR1 is SQVTM, CDR2 ANQGSEA. This receptor was taken from a woman aged 55-70 years who had recovered from COVID-19. The sequencing input was peripheral blood. The chain employs TRBV29-1 and TRBJ1-2; D gene ambiguous. CDR3 in amino acids: CSVTPAGGYGYTF. The CDR3, as DNA: TGCAGCGTGACACCTGCCGGAGGGTATGGCTACACCTTC.